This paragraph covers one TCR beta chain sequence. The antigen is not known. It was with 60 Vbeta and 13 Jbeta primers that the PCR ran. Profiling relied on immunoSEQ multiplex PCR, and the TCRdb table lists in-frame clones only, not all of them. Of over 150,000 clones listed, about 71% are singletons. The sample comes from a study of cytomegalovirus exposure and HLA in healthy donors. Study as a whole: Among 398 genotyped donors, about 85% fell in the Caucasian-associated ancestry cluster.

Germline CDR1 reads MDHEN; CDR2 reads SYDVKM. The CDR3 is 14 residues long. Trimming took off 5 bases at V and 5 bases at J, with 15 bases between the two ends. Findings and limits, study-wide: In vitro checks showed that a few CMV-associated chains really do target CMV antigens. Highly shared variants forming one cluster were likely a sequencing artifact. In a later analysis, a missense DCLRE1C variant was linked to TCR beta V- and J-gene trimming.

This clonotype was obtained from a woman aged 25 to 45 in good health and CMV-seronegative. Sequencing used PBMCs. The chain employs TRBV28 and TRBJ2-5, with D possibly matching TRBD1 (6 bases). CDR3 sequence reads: CASSPRDTGETQYF. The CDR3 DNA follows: TGTGCCAGCAGTCCCCGGGACACTGGGGAGACCCAGTACTTC.